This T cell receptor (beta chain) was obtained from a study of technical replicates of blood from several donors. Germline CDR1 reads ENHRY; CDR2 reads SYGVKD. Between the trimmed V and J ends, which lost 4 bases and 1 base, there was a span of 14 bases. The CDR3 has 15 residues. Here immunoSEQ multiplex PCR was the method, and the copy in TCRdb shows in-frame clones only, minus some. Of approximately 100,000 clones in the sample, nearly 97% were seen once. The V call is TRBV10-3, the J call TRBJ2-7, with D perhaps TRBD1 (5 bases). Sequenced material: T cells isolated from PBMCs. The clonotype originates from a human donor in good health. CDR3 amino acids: CAISAGSGQSYEQYF. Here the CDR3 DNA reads TGTGCCATCAGTGCAGGGTCAGGCCAATCCTACGAGCAGTACTTC.